One sample yielded the 27 T cell receptor beta chains listed below, sequenced in a study of T-cell memory formation after mild COVID-19. TCRdb ran MiXCR on the 5' RACE reads and lists one entry per CDR3 protein. The data hold under 450,000 distinct CDR3 sequences, with approximately 15% observed a single time. The sequencing input was PBMCs or a T cell subset sorted from them (not recorded which). These receptors were collected from a man younger than 35 who had mild COVID-19 (a few samples of this study predate the infection). Cell type and time point are not known.

This sequence joins TRBV7-9 and TRBJ1-2; 9 bases line up with TRBD1. The CDR3 loop spans 15 amino acids. In germline, CDR1 is SEHNR, CDR2 FQNEAQ (reference sequence). V lost 5 bases and J lost 4; bases outside the gene matches: 8. The CDR3: CASSVGTGKSYGYTF. Written as DNA, the CDR3 is TGTGCCAGCAGCGTCGGGACAGGGAAATCCTATGGCTACACCTTC.

This clonotype has just a few counts. The rearrangement joins TRBV30 to TRBJ2-1; a weak D match, TRBD1 (5 bases). Trimming took off 0 bases at V and 6 bases at J, with 6 bases between the two ends. This CDR3 is built from 12 residues. Germline values: CDR1 GTSNPN, CDR2 SVGIG (reference sequence). The CDR3 protein is CAWSVQGNEQFF. The CDR3, as DNA: TGTGCCTGGAGTGTCCAGGGCAATGAGCAGTTCTTC.

This clonotype appeared a few times. The chain links TRBV4-3 to TRBJ2-5; no firm D call. Germline values: CDR1 LGHNA, CDR2 YSLEER. The ends were cut back, 3 bases at V and 0 bases at J, with 11 bases in the middle. This CDR3 spans 15 amino acids. The CDR3 protein is CASSHALGYQETQYF. For the CDR3, the DNA is TGCGCCAGCAGCCATGCTCTAGGCTACCAAGAGACCCAGTACTTC.

This clonotype was counted between two and nine times. The V call is TRBV29-1, the J call TRBJ1-1, with 10 nucleotides matching TRBD1. Germline V gene lookup returns CDR1 SQVTM and CDR2 ANQGSEA. CDR3 size: 15 residues. The ends lost 6 bases at V and 0 bases at J; junction bases unmatched: 7. CDR3 DNA sequence: TGCAGCGTGGGACAGGGGCCTAGCATGAACACTGAAGCTTTCTTT. It codes for CSVGQGPSMNTEAFF. Full variable domain (rest looked up from reference TRBV29-1 and TRBJ1-1): SAVISQKPSRDICQRGTSLTIQCQVDSQVTMMFWYRQQPGQSLTLIATANQGSEATYESGFVIDKFPISRPNLTFSTLTVSNMSPEDSSIYLCSVGQGPSMNTEAFFGQGTRLTVV.

The table lists this clonotype with a few counts. The genes are TRBV4-1 and TRBJ2-5; D could derive from TRBD1 or TRBD2 (6 bases each). V lost 0 bases to trimming and J lost 9 bases, with 11 bases between them. This CDR3 region has 13 residues. CDR1 is MGHRA and CDR2 is YSYEKL in the germline V gene. The CDR3: CASSQEGGWAQYF. CDR3 nucleotides: TGCGCCAGCAGCCAAGAGGGGGGCTGGGCCCAGTACTTC.

This clonotype has a count of ten or more. The rearrangement uses TRBV7-2 and TRBJ1-1; TRBD1 might be the D (6 bases). Trimming left V 5 bases short and J 5 bases short, with 21 bases between. In germline, CDR1 is SGHTA, CDR2 FQGNSA. This CDR3 spans 16 amino acids. The CDR3: CASSPDGIQGRTEAFF. CDR3 DNA sequence: TGTGCCAGCAGCCCCGACGGGATCCAGGGGAGGACTGAAGCTTTCTTT.

V gene TRBV5-4 combines with J gene TRBJ1-2; D is ambiguous. Per germline, CDR1 SGHNT and CDR2 YYREEE (reference sequence). CDR3 length: 16 residues. Trimming took 4 bases from V and 4 from J, leaving 20 bases between them. In DNA form, the CDR3 reads TGTGCCAGCAGCCTCTACCTCCGGATGGGGATCTATGGCTACACCTTC. Its protein product is CASSLYLRMGIYGYTF. Filled out from reference TRBV5-4 and TRBJ1-2, the complete variable domain reads ETGVTQSPTHLIKTRGQQVTLRCSSQSGHNTVSWYQQALGQGPQFIFQYYREEENGRGNFPPRFSGLQFPNYSSELNVNALELDDSALYLCASSLYLRMGIYGYTFGSGTRLTVV.

This clonotype was counted a few times. The chain employs TRBV4-3 and TRBJ2-1, with D perhaps assigned TRBD1 or TRBD2 (5 bases each). CDR1 LGHNA and CDR2 YSLEER come from the germline V gene. The V end was cut by 0 bases, the J end by 8 bases, with 14 bases between. The CDR3 consists of 15 residues. The CDR3 here is CASSQEWGLGDEQFF. CDR3 nucleotide sequence: TGCGCCAGCAGCCAAGAATGGGGGTTAGGTGATGAGCAGTTCTTC.

This clonotype was counted only a few times. V and J are TRBV11-1 and TRBJ2-3, with 7 bases fitting TRBD1. There are 14 residues in the CDR3. Germline V CDR1 and CDR2: SGHAT, FQDESV (reference sequence). V trimming: 5 bases; J trimming: 5 bases; junction bases outside the gene matches: 7. The DNA for the CDR3 is TGTGCCAGCAGCCAGGACAGGCGTTTAGATACGCAGTATTTT. It codes for CASSQDRRLDTQYF.

This clonotype was observed many times. The chain employs TRBV10-3 and TRBJ1-2; 7 bases are shared with TRBD1. The CDR3 is made up of 13 amino acids. Germline assignment: CDR1 ENHRY and CDR2 SYGVKD. V was clipped by 4 bases and J by 3 bases; unmatched bases: 2. The CDR3 loop is CAISVGQDYGYTF. The CDR3 DNA reads TGTGCCATCAGTGTCGGACAGGACTATGGCTACACCTTC.

V is TRBV15 and J is TRBJ1-5; D gene unclear. The CDR3 is 13 amino acids. V lost 2 bases to trimming and J lost 9 bases, with 11 bases between them. Germline values: CDR1 LNHNV, CDR2 YYDKDF (reference sequence). The CDR3 loop reads CATSRQHKTPQHF. For the CDR3, the DNA is TGTGCCACCAGCAGACAACACAAGACGCCCCAGCATTTT. The variable domain in full, completed from reference TRBV15 and TRBJ1-5, reads DAMVIQNPRYQVTQFGKPVTLSCSQTLNHNVMYWYQQKSSQAPKLLFHYYDKDFNNEADTPDNFQSRRPNTSFCFLDIRSPGLGDTAMYLCATSRQHKTPQHFGDGTRLSIL.

The V and J genes are TRBV9 and TRBJ2-5, with D maybe TRBD2 (6 bases). CDR1 is SGDLS and CDR2 is YYNGEE in the germline V gene. CDR3 length: 14 amino acids. Trimming cost V 0 bases and J 4 bases, with 10 bases left between them. The CDR3 nucleotides read TGTGCCAGCAGCGTAGCTACGCGGGGAGAGACCCAGTACTTC. Translated: CASSVATRGETQYF. Full variable domain (remainder filled in from reference TRBV9 and TRBJ2-5): DSGVTQTPKHLITATGQRVTLRCSPRSGDLSVYWYQQSLDQGLQFLIQYYNGEERAKGNILERFSAQQFPDLHSELNLSSLELGDSALYFCASSVATRGETQYFGPGTRLLVL.

This clonotype was counted ten times or more. This chain joins TRBV7-9 and TRBJ2-5, with 10 bases that match TRBD1. Germline trimming cut 5 bases from V and 7 bases from J; bases unmatched to any gene: 10. Germline V lookup: CDR1 SEHNR, CDR2 FQNEAQ (reference sequence). The CDR3 extends over 15 amino acids. CDR3 in amino acids: CASSMTGGDFGTQYF. The CDR3 DNA reads TGTGCCAGCAGCATGACAGGGGGCGATTTTGGGACCCAGTACTTC.

This chain joins TRBV7-9 and TRBJ1-2; 9 bases agree with TRBD1. CDR3 size: 16 residues. The germline gives CDR1 SEHNR, CDR2 FQNEAQ (reference sequence). The junction had 11 bases not matched to a gene; V was cut back by 2 bases and J by 7 bases. The CDR3 nucleotides read TGTGCCAGCAGCTTACAAAAAAGTACAGGGGGCGGTGGCTACACCTTC. Protein product: CASSLQKSTGGGGYTF.

This clonotype appeared many times. The chain recombines TRBV4-2 with TRBJ2-2; D not resolved. This CDR3 comprises 13 residues. From germline, CDR1 is LGHNA and CDR2 YNFKEQ. V was cut by 1 base and J by 8 bases, with 8 bases left in between. The CDR3, as DNA: TGTGCCAGCAGCCAAGGGGTGGCGGGGGAGCTGTTTTTT. Encoded protein: CASSQGVAGELFF.

This clonotype was seen a handful of times. V gene TRBV5-1 combines with J gene TRBJ1-2; possible D gene TRBD1, 5 bases. Germline-derived CDR1 and CDR2 are SGHRS and YFSETQ. This CDR3 is 15 amino acids long. V was pared by 0 bases and J by 0 bases, with 9 bases between. In DNA form, the CDR3 reads TGCGCCAGCAGCTTGGGGATAGGGGCTAACTATGGCTACACCTTC. Translation gives CASSLGIGANYGYTF. The variable domain in full, completed from reference TRBV5-1 and TRBJ1-2, reads KAGVTQTPRYLIKTRGQQVTLSCSPISGHRSVSWYQQTPGQGLQFLFEYFSETQRNKGNFPGRFSGRQFSNSRSEMNVSTLELGDSALYLCASSLGIGANYGYTFGSGTRLTVV.

The V and J genes are TRBV15 and TRBJ1-1; the D is unclear. Per the germline V gene, CDR1 is LNHNV and CDR2 is YYDKDF (reference sequence). The length of the CDR3 is 14 residues. Between the trimmed V and J ends, which lost 3 bases and 0 bases, there was a span of 8 bases. The CDR3 coding sequence is TGTGCCACCAGCAGGCCGGCGGTGAACACTGAAGCTTTCTTT. It specifies CATSRPAVNTEAFF.

To note about this clonotype: It may be a read error: a sequence one base away is much more abundant. The genes are TRBV24-1 and TRBJ2-1; 10 bases line up with TRBD1. Germline V gives CDR1 KGHDR, CDR2 SFDVKD. The CDR3 is made up of 15 amino acids. CDR3 loop: CATSDPGTGENEKFF. Here the CDR3 DNA reads TGTGCCACCAGTGATCCGGGGACAGGGGAAAATGAGAAGTTCTTC.

V gene TRBV4-3 combines with J gene TRBJ1-3; no firm D call. V was shortened by 0 bases and J by 4 bases, with 13 bases between the two germline ends. The V gene's germline CDR1 is LGHNA and CDR2 YSLEER. The CDR3 contains 16 residues. The CDR3 is CASSQDWAVRGNTIYF. The CDR3 coding sequence is TGCGCCAGCAGCCAAGATTGGGCAGTGAGGGGAAACACCATATATTTT.

This clonotype was seen only a few times. The chain combines TRBV18 with TRBJ1-2; 9 bases are shared with TRBD1. The CDR3 consists of 14 residues. J gave up 5 bases and V 3 bases, and 4 bases lay outside the gene matches. Per the germline V gene, CDR1 is KGHSH and CDR2 is LQKENI. The CDR3 nucleotides are TGTGCCAGCTCACCTAGGACAGGGGAATATGGCTACACCTTC. The encoded protein is CASSPRTGEYGYTF.

This chain uses TRBV14 with TRBJ1-2; no clear D. V lost 5 bases to trimming and J lost 7 bases, with 8 bases between them. The CDR3 extends over 11 amino acids. Germline assignment: CDR1 SGHDN and CDR2 FVKESK. This chain's CDR3 is CASSATFGYTF. The CDR3 coding sequence is TGTGCCAGCAGCGCAACGTTTGGCTACACCTTC.

The CDR3 reads CASRSRDRLFF. The CDR3 DNA follows: TGTGCCAGCAGGTCCCGGGACAGGCTGTTCTTC. The genes are TRBV7-9 and TRBJ2-1; the match to TRBD1 covers 8 bases. This CDR3 region has 11 residues. CDR1 and CDR2 from the germline V gene are SEHNR and FQNEAQ (reference sequence). J gave up 15 bases and V 6 bases, and 7 bases lay outside the gene matches.

This clonotype was seen a handful of times. The chain has TRBV27 and TRBJ2-7, with 13 bases that match TRBD2. CDR1 and CDR2 (germline): MNHEY, SMNVEV (reference sequence). Trimming removed 6 bases from V and 5 bases from J; junction bases left unmatched: 1. CDR3 length: 13 amino acids. This CDR3 is CASSGTSGDEQYF. The CDR3 nucleotides are TGTGCCAGCAGCGGGACTAGCGGGGACGAGCAGTACTTC.

The chain is built from TRBV18 and TRBJ1-2; tentatively, D is TRBD1 (6 bases). The germline V gene has CDR1 KGHSH and CDR2 LQKENI. CDR3 length: 13 amino acids. The germline V and J ends were trimmed by 3 bases and 8 bases, with 13 bases remaining between them. The CDR3 DNA reads as TGTGCCAGCTCACCCGGGGGGCAACAAGGCTACACCTTC. This encodes CASSPGGQQGYTF.

The chain joins TRBV6-2 or TRBV6-3 to TRBJ2-1, with D tentatively TRBD2 (6 bases). CDR1 is MNHEY and CDR2 is SVGEGT in the germline V gene. Between the trimmed V and J ends, which lost 6 bases and 9 bases, there was a span of 9 bases. The CDR3 totals 11 residues. CDR3 nucleotide sequence: TGTGCCAGCAGACTAGCCCGTGAGCAGTTCTTC. It encodes CASRLAREQFF.

V and J are TRBV5-6 and TRBJ2-4; 7 positions agree with TRBD1. The germline CDR1 and CDR2 sequences are SGHDT and YYEEEE. The CDR3 runs to 17 residues. V shed 4 bases and J 0 bases; nucleotides not matched to a gene: 10. CDR3 in amino acids: CASSRQGIPLAKNIQYF. Written as DNA, the CDR3 is TGTGCCAGCAGCAGACAGGGTATACCCCTAGCCAAAAACATTCAGTACTTC. Based on the CDR3 plus reference TRBV5-6 and TRBJ2-4, the full variable domain is DAGVTQSPTHLIKTRGQQVTLRCSPKSGHDTVSWYQQALGQGPQFIFQYYEEEERQRGNFPDRFSGHQFPNYSSELNVNALLLGDSALYLCASSRQGIPLAKNIQYFGAGTRLSVL.

With regard to this clonotype: A much bigger clone sits one base away, suggesting this may be a read error. The V and J genes are TRBV11-2 and TRBJ2-3; D remains ambiguous. Germline V lookup: CDR1 SGHAT, CDR2 FQNNGV. The V and J ends lost 0 bases and 2 bases respectively, with 3 bases between them. CDR3 size: 13 residues. The CDR3 nucleotides read TGTGCCAGCAGCTTAGAACACACAGATACGCAGTATTTT. Translated, it gives CASSLEHTDTQYF. Variable domain in full (rest from reference TRBV11-2 and TRBJ2-3): EAGVAQSPRYKIIEKRQSVAFWCNPISGHATLYWYQQILGQGPKLLIQFQNNGVVDDSQLPKDRFSAERLKGVDSTLKIQPAKLEDSAVYLCASSLEHTDTQYFGPGTRLTVL.